The rows below give T cell receptor beta chains drawn from one sample of a study of T cells in localized non-small cell lung cancer. Data came from immunoSEQ multiplex PCR; TCRdb stores just in-frame clones and leaves some out. The sample yields around 30,000 clones, roughly 80% seen once. Specimen: peripheral blood, collected before any cancer treatment. The source of these receptors is a male donor at least 60 years old with stage II squamous cell lung carcinoma. CDR3s include the opening cysteine and the closing phenylalanine or tryptophan. The D gene is left open where the match is weak.

>TRBV6-1|.|TRBJ1-5
CASSRGRNQPQHF
>TRBV5-1|TRBD1|TRBJ2-7
CASSTPRDRGTREQYF
>TRBV11-2|.|TRBJ1-1
CASSRRGRSEAFF
>TRBV19|.|TRBJ2-5
CASSTYFPGEGKTQYF
>TRBV10-1|.|TRBJ1-1
CASSESTGGRAFF
>TRBV30|.|TRBJ2-3
CAWSSGDTQYF
>TRBV18|TRBD2|TRBJ2-5
CASSSGLAGAETQYF
>TRBV9|.|TRBJ1-6
CASSARGWQDNSPLHF
>TRBV27|TRBD1|TRBJ2-1
CASGQGQGYNEQFF
>TRBV11-2|.|TRBJ1-5
CASSFSGRDQPQHF
>TRBV12-5|.|TRBJ2-7
CASGLLSPSPRHSREQYF
>TRBV6-5|.|TRBJ1-1
CASSYPRVTEAFF
>TRBV10-2|.|TRBJ2-6
CAVSSLKGSSGANVLTF
>TRBV7-9|.|TRBJ2-7
CASSKVGNSYEQYF